This T cell receptor beta chain was recorded in a study of OX40 agonist ivuxolimab in advanced cancers. Looking at the study overall: Those enrolled were roughly 80% male, with a mean age of roughly 62 years and ages from about 20 to 90. Broader study findings: Both CD4+ and CD8+ T cell populations in blood had undergone clonal expansion by week 6 at 0.1 to 3.0 mg/kg.

Germline values: CDR1 SQVTM, CDR2 ANQGSEA. J gave up 4 bases and V 6 bases, and 4 bases lay outside the gene matches. CDR3 length equals 13 residues. Sequencing used immunoSEQ multiplex PCR; TCRdb keeps in-frame clones, though not all of them. This table has tens of thousands of clones, around 86% appearing once. With respect to this clone: Its target is unknown.

The starting material was CD4+ or CD8+ T cells sorted from blood, obtained in a trial of the OX40 agonist ivuxolimab. The gene calls are TRBV29-1 and TRBJ1-3, with 9 bases aligning to TRBD1. The TCR comes from an adult with an advanced solid tumor such as melanoma, head and neck, liver or kidney cancer. CDR3 nucleotides: TGCAGCGTCCGGACAGGGGCCGGAAACACCATATATTTT. Residues: CSVRTGAGNTIYF.